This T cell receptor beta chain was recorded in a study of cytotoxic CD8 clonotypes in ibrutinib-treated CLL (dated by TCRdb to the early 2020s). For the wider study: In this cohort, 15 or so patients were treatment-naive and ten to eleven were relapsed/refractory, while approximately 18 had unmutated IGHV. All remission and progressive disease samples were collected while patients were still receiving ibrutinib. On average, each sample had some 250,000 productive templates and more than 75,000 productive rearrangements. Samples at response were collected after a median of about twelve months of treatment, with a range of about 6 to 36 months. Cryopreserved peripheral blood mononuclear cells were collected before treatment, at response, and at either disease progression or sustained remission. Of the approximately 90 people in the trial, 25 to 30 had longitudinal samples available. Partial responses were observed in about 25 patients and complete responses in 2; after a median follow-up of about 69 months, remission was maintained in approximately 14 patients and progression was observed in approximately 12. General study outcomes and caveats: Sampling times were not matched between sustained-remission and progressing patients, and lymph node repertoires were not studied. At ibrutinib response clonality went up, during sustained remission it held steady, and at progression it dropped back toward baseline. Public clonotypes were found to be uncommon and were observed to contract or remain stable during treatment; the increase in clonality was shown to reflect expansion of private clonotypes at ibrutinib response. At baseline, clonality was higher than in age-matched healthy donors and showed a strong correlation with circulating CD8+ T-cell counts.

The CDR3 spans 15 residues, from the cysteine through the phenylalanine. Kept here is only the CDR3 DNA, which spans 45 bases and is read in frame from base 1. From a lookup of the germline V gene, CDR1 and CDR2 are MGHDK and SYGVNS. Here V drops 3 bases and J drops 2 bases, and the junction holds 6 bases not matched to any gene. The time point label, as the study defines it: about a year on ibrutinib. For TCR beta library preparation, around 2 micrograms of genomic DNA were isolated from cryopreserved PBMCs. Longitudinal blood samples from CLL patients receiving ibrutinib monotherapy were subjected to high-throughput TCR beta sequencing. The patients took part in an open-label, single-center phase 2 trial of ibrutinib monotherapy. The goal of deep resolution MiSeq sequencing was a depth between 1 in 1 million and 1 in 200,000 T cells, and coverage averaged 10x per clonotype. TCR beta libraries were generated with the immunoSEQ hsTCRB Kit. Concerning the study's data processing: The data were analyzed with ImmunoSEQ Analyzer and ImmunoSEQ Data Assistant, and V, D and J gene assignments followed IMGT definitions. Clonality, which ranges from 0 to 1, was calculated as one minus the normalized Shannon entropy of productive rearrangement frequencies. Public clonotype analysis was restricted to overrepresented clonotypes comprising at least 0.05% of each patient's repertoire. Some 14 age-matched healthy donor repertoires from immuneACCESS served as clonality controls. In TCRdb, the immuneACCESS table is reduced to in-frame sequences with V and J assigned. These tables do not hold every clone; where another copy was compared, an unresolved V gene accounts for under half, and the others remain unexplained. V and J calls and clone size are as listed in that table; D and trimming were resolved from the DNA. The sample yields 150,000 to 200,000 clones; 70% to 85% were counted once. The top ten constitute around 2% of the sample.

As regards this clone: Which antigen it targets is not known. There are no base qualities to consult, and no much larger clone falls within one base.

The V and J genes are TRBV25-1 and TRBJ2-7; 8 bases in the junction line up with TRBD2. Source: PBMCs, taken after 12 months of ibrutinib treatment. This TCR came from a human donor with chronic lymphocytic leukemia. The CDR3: CASSDPNGGAYEQYF. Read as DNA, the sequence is TGTGCCAGCAGTGATCCGAACGGGGGGGCCTACGAGCAGTACTTC.